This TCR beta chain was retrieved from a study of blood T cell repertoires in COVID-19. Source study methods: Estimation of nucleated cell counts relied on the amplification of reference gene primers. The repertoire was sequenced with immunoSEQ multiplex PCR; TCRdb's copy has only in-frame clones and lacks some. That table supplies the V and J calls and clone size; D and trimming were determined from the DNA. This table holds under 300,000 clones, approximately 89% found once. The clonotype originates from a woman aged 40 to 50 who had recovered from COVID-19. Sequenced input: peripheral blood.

The CDR3, as DNA: TGTGCCAGCAGTTACTCGCCTCAGGCCCGGTACACTGAAGCTTTCTTT. Translated: CASSYSPQARYTEAFF. The chain combines TRBV6-5 with TRBJ1-1; no clear D. V lost 0 bases, J lost 3 bases, and 14 bases lay in between. Germline loops: CDR1 MNHEY, CDR2 SVGAGI. CDR3 length: 16 residues.